This T cell receptor (beta chain) was sequenced for a study of T cells in Graves' hyperthyroidism and ophthalmopathy. Study background: Before any treatment, at initial diagnosis, peripheral blood was collected.

Points on this clonotype: The antigen is undetermined.

Study results and caveats: Before onset, ophthalmopathy was predicted by the model a median roughly 6.8 months earlier.

The junction had 8 bases not matched to a gene; V was cut back by 4 bases and J by 8 bases. The CDR3 loop spans 15 amino acids. Germline V gene data show CDR1 as DFQATT and CDR2 as SNEGSKA (reference sequence). These patients, aged 18 to 65, had recently diagnosed hyperthyroidism lasting under 2 months. What was amplified from RNA transcripts were TCR beta CDR3 regions. The HTBI primer set was used in a first-round RT-PCR of the TCR CDR3. TCRdb fed the multiplex PCR reads into MiXCR, producing one record per CDR3 protein. The table includes 140,000 or so distinct CDR3 sequences, around 20% detected once.

The clonotype was recovered from a woman aged 45 to 65 with Graves' hyperthyroidism that later progressed to Graves' ophthalmopathy. Sequencing used blood. The chain employs TRBV20-1 and TRBJ2-1; 13 nucleotides align to TRBD2. CDR3 loop: CSAIGGLAGLDEQFF. CDR3 in DNA: TGCAGTGCTATTGGGGGACTAGCGGGACTCGATGAGCAGTTCTTC.